The clone carrying this TCR beta chain was seen many times. Antigen specificity is unknown. This CDR3 is 14 amino acids long. Trimming cost V 2 bases and J 10 bases, with 18 bases left between them. Germline-derived CDR1 and CDR2 are SQVTM and ANQGSEA. The beta constant-region primer was an equimolar mix of two oligonucleotides covering TRBC1 and TRBC2. Four rounds of PCR amplified the ligated cDNA using nested alpha and beta constant-region primers plus SP2. One entry per CDR3 protein, called by TCRdb with MiXCR from the UMI-ligation and nested PCR reads. Among around 160,000 distinct CDR3 sequences, about 17% were seen once, and the ten largest hold roughly 0.13%. This sample stems from a study of naive and memory T cell subsets. Findings and caveats of the study: Over 95% of naive TCR sequences appeared only once after error correction, unlike memory subsets. Naive repertoires, especially CD8, held a few larger clonotypes, possibly memory cells re-expressing CD45RA.

After CD4 positive bead selection, the CD4-negative fraction gave CD8 T cells. The V gene is TRBV29-1, the J gene TRBJ2-1, with D possibly TRBD2 on 5 matching bases. Sequencing was carried out using naive CD4+ T cells from blood. This sequence was found in a human donor in good health. The CDR3: CSVERFLRVSEQFF. CDR3 DNA sequence: TGCAGCGTTGAAAGGTTTTTGAGGGTTTCCGAGCAGTTCTTC.